The sample holds a few counts of the clone carrying this T cell receptor (beta chain). Its antigen is unidentified. The CDR3 is 18 residues long. Germline loops: CDR1 MNHEY, CDR2 SVGEGT. V was pared by 3 bases and J by 0 bases, with 17 bases between. From 5'RACE with constant-segment primers came TCR alpha and TCR beta cDNA libraries that carried sample barcodes and UMIs. TCRdb fed the 5' RACE reads into MiXCR, producing one record per CDR3 protein. The sample lists approximately 300,000 distinct CDR3 sequences; 15% were seen once. These data originate in a study of T-cell memory formation after mild COVID-19. Findings and caveats of the study: What remained unconfirmed was the SARS-CoV-2 specificity of second-wave clones peaking on day 37. Within pre-infection memory, some responding clones were found, suggesting cross-reactive memory joined.

Input material: PBMCs or a T cell subset sorted from them (not recorded which). The sequence came from a man between 18 and 29 years old who had mild COVID-19 (a few samples of this study predate the infection). Cell type and time point are not known. The genes are TRBV6-2 or TRBV6-3 and TRBJ2-2; tentatively, D is TRBD2 (6 bases). CDR3 residues: CASSYGDLGRSNTGELFF. CDR3 DNA sequence: TGTGCCAGCAGTTATGGGGACTTGGGACGGTCGAACACCGGGGAGCTGTTTTTT.